The rows below give T cell receptor beta chains drawn from one sample of a study of T cells in Graves' hyperthyroidism and ophthalmopathy. Each CDR3 protein gets one entry after TCRdb re-called the multiplex PCR reads with MiXCR. The table shows 300,000 to 400,000 distinct CDR3 sequences, with 11% to 15% occurring only once. Source material: blood. These receptors all come from a woman aged 30 to 39 with Graves' hyperthyroidism. Both conserved end residues are part of each CDR3. D genes are given only for firm matches. Expanded clones get a size class; other rows say once, few or many, or leave the size out.

J | D | V | size | CDR3
TRBJ2-3 | . | TRBV20-1 | . | CSARDWGPDTQYF
TRBJ2-7 | TRBD2 | TRBV30 | many | CAWSRTSGGEQYF
TRBJ2-2 | TRBD1 | TRBV6-1 | few | CASHRTGGTGELFF
TRBJ2-2 | . | TRBV6-1 | few | CASSVYHGGGRENTGELFF
TRBJ2-2 | TRBD2 | TRBV9 | . | CASSVSGAGQLFF
TRBJ2-2 | . | TRBV18 | . | CASSPSSRGRYTGELFF
TRBJ1-1 | . | TRBV6-5 | few | CASSYGDGRNTEAFF
TRBJ2-5 | . | TRBV20-1 | many | CSAKGFGEGETQYF
TRBJ2-3 | . | TRBV3-1 | . | CASSHGAGRTDTQYF
TRBJ1-2 | TRBD1 | TRBV7-9 | few | CASSRGQAPYGYTF
TRBJ2-1 | . | TRBV28 | many | CASSFSVAGMDEQFF
TRBJ1-5 | . | TRBV12-3/TRBV12-4 | many | CASRGTRSNQPQHF
TRBJ2-5 | . | TRBV7-8 | many | CASSLGGTGDQYF
TRBJ2-2 | . | TRBV28 | . | CASSLGPPGELFF
TRBJ1-6 | TRBD1 | TRBV7-2 | . | CASSPTGNGGSPLHF
TRBJ1-2 | . | TRBV6-1 | many | CASSPGQLSYGYTF
TRBJ1-4 | . | TRBV19 | many | CASSPHDVPTNEKLFF
TRBJ1-5 | . | TRBV20-1 | . | CSASTGVGRPQHF
TRBJ2-5 | TRBD2 | TRBV19 | few | CASSVSGRGEETQYF
TRBJ1-5 | . | TRBV3-1 | . | CASSQDQGNQPQHF
TRBJ2-3 | . | TRBV20-1 | many | CSARGVEGDTQYF
TRBJ2-3 | . | TRBV7-8 | many | CASSAVSRRQYF
TRBJ2-5 | TRBD1 | TRBV7-9 | few | CASTDRGREETQYF
TRBJ2-5 | TRBD1 | TRBV7-8 | . | CASSFSPGQAKTQYF
TRBJ2-7 | TRBD1 | TRBV30 | . | CAWSVTGGEQYF
TRBJ1-3 | . | TRBV28 | few | CASNKQGLAGNTIYF
TRBJ1-1 | . | TRBV19 | . | CASVAGEAFF
TRBJ2-1 | TRBD2 | TRBV27 | many | CASKGFQGTSGSVAEQFF
TRBJ1-1 | . | TRBV28 | many | CASSLSGVFANTEAFF
TRBJ1-6 | . | TRBV3-1 | . | CASSQDGGYNSPLHF
TRBJ1-1 | TRBD1 | TRBV5-1 | few | CASSLGPSRQGWGPGGEAFF
TRBJ2-1 | TRBD2 | TRBV10-3 | many | CAISESTQAGVNEQFF
TRBJ2-2 | TRBD1 | TRBV5-1 | . | CASSTRDRWDTGELFF
TRBJ1-2 | . | TRBV7-9 | . | CASSLAAEYGYTF
TRBJ2-5 | . | TRBV7-2 | . | CASSPLMTRETQYF
TRBJ2-7 | TRBD2 | TRBV6-1 | few | CASSAGLAASYEQYF
TRBJ2-5 | TRBD2 | TRBV5-6 | . | CASSTSGNYQETQYF
TRBJ2-1 | TRBD2 | TRBV3-1 | few | CASSQDLAGNNEQFF
TRBJ1-1 | . | TRBV30 | . | CAPPVGAGRNEAFF
TRBJ2-1 | TRBD2 | TRBV20-1 | few | CSAGGGYYNEQFF
TRBJ2-1 | . | TRBV29-1 | . | CSAPSQGPVQFF
TRBJ2-1 | . | TRBV5-1 | many | CASSSDVLDEQFF
TRBJ1-1 | TRBD1 | TRBV10-3 | many | CAISITGGIRYRNTEAFF
TRBJ1-5 | . | TRBV20-1 | . | CSASGQGEGPQHF
TRBJ2-1 | . | TRBV29-1 | . | CSVGHHEQFF
TRBJ2-7 | TRBD2 | TRBV20-1 | many | CSASDPSGTYEQYF
TRBJ1-6 | . | TRBV9 | many | CASSVGTNSPLHF
TRBJ2-5 | . | TRBV7-2 | many | CASSLDGTIVETQYF
TRBJ2-1 | . | TRBV11-2 | . | CASSLMDNEQFF